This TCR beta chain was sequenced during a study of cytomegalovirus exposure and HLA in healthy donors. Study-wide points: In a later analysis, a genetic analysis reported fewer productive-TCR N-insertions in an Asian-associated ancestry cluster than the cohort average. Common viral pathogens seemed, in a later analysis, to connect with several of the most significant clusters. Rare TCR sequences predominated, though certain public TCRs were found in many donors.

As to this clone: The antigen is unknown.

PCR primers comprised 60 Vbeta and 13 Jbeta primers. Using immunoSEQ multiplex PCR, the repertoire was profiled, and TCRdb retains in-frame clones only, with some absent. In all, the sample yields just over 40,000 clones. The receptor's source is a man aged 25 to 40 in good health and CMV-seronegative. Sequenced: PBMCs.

Here the CDR3 DNA reads TGTGCCAGCAGTCGAGGGGGCTCCTACAATGAGCAGTTCTTC. Translated, it gives CASSRGGSYNEQFF. The rearrangement joins TRBV6-1 to TRBJ2-1, with a tentative D call TRBD1 (6 bases). CDR3 length: 14 residues. V lost 5 bases and J lost 0, with 8 bases in between. From germline, CDR1 is MNHNS and CDR2 SASEGT.